These 21 T cell receptor beta chains came from one sample sequenced in a study of blood T cell repertoires in COVID-19. Libraries were prepared by immunoSEQ multiplex PCR; TCRdb keeps only in-frame clonotypes and omits some of them. The table lists some 490,000 clones, roughly 88% of them singletons. Specimen: peripheral blood. These receptors were collected from a human donor in a cohort sampled during active COVID-19.

V and J are TRBV7-3 and TRBJ2-5; 7 bases map to TRBD2. The CDR3 consists of 16 residues. Germline V CDR1 and CDR2: SGHTA, FQGTGA. V lost 0 bases to trimming and J lost 5 bases; unmatched junction nucleotides: 9. For the CDR3, the DNA is TGTGCCAGCAGCTTAACGGGCGGGAGCGGTTGGGAGACCCAGTACTTC. Protein product: CASSLTGGSGWETQYF. Looking up the rest from reference TRBV7-3 and TRBJ2-5 gives the full variable domain: GAGVSQTPSNKVTEKGKYVELRCDPISGHTALYWYRQSLGQGPEFLIYFQGTGAADDSGLPNDRFFAVRPEGSVSTLKIQRTERGDSAVYLCASSLTGGSGWETQYFGPGTRLLVL.

This chain connects TRBV5-4 to TRBJ2-7; 14 nucleotides line up with TRBD2. CDR1 and CDR2 from the germline V gene are SGHNT and YYREEE (reference sequence). V shed 0 bases and J 2 bases; nucleotides not matched to a gene: 1. The CDR3 length is 16 residues. CDR3 sequence: CASSLGGLAGAYEQYF. The CDR3 DNA follows: TGTGCCAGCAGCTTGGGGGGACTAGCGGGGGCCTACGAGCAGTACTTC. Drawing the rest from reference TRBV5-4 and TRBJ2-7, the complete variable domain is ETGVTQSPTHLIKTRGQQVTLRCSSQSGHNTVSWYQQALGQGPQFIFQYYREEENGRGNFPPRFSGLQFPNYSSELNVNALELDDSALYLCASSLGGLAGAYEQYFGPGTRLTVT.

This chain joins TRBV28 and TRBJ1-1; no reliable D call. Germline CDR1 and CDR2: MDHEN and SYDVKM. The V end was cut by 1 base, the J end by 1 base, with 7 bases between. The CDR3 length is 14 residues. The CDR3 DNA is TGTGCCAGCAGTTTATTCCAAGCGAACACTGAAGCTTTCTTT. Its translation is CASSLFQANTEAFF.

The gene calls are TRBV5-1 and TRBJ1-4; TRBD1 matches at 7 bases. With 2 bases clipped from V and 5 bases from J, the junction kept 3 bases outside the gene matches. The germline V gene encodes CDR1 SGHRS and CDR2 YFSETQ. The CDR3 consists of 14 residues. The CDR3 loop is CASSFRDRNEKLFF. The CDR3 nucleotides are TGCGCCAGCAGCTTCCGGGACAGAAATGAAAAACTGTTTTTT.

This sequence joins TRBV5-1 and TRBJ2-5, with 9 nucleotides matching TRBD1. Germline V gene lookup returns CDR1 SGHRS and CDR2 YFSETQ. The CDR3 length is 15 residues. V was pared by 5 bases and J by 2 bases, with 7 bases of the junction left unmatched. DNA for the CDR3: TGCGCCAGCAGGGAGGGGACAGGGCCACAAGAGACCCAGTACTTC. This translates into CASREGTGPQETQYF.

To note about this clone: This sample includes further DNA sequences coding for the same CDR3. The rearrangement joins TRBV3-1 (or the pseudogene TRBV3-2) to TRBJ2-5; D is uncertain. Between the trimmed V and J ends, which lost 3 bases and 5 bases, there was a span of 4 bases. CDR1 and CDR2 (germline): LGHDT, YNNKEL (reference sequence). CDR3 length equals 11 residues. CDR3 in DNA: TGTGCCAGCAGCCACTCTGAGACCCAGTACTTC. It translates to CASSHSETQYF.

The chain joins TRBV11-1 to TRBJ2-7; TRBD2 agrees at 8 bases. J gave up 3 bases and V 2 bases, and 9 bases lay outside the gene matches. The CDR3 has 16 amino acids. Germline CDR1 reads SGHAT; CDR2 reads FQDESV (reference sequence). The CDR3 reads CASSLTPWGLGYEQYF. The DNA for the CDR3 is TGTGCCAGCAGCTTAACCCCGTGGGGACTAGGCTACGAGCAGTACTTC.

The chain has TRBV7-2 and TRBJ1-3; maybe TRBD1 (5 bases). The CDR3 sequence is 15 residues long. CDR1 and CDR2 from the germline V gene are SGHTA and FQGNSA. V lost 3 bases to trimming and J lost 0 bases, with 9 bases between them. The CDR3 region has the DNA TGTGCCAGCAGCTTGTGGGGGGGCTCTGGAAACACCATATATTTT. Amino acid sequence: CASSLWGGSGNTIYF.

J is TRBJ1-5 and V is TRBV20-1; possible D gene TRBD1, 6 bases. The CDR3 has 14 residues. Germline values: CDR1 DFQATT, CDR2 SNEGSKA (reference sequence). The ends were cut back, 3 bases at V and 5 bases at J, with 14 bases in the middle. The CDR3 sequence is CSASPTGSYQPQHF. CDR3 nucleotides: TGCAGTGCTAGTCCGACAGGTTCTTATCAGCCCCAGCATTTT.

The V call is TRBV9, the J call TRBJ2-2, with TRBD1 matching 8 bases. The CDR3 length is 17 residues. Germline CDR1 and CDR2: SGDLS and YYNGEE. V lost 4 bases to trimming and J lost 5 bases; unmatched junction nucleotides: 13. The CDR3 is CASSRRTGSVGTGELFF. The CDR3, as DNA: TGTGCCAGCAGCCGCCGGACAGGGAGTGTGGGGACCGGGGAGCTGTTTTTT.

The rearrangement links TRBV18 to TRBJ2-7, with TRBD1 identical over 7 bases. The CDR3 loop spans 14 amino acids. CDR1 KGHSH and CDR2 LQKENI come from the germline V gene. Germline trimming cut 3 bases from V and 5 bases from J; bases unmatched to any gene: 7. This chain's CDR3 is CASSPIQGLHEQYF. As DNA, the CDR3 is TGTGCCAGCTCACCTATACAGGGGCTGCACGAGCAGTACTTC.

V and J are TRBV5-8 and TRBJ1-4; 8 bases match TRBD1. V was pared by 1 base and J by 6 bases, with 2 bases of the junction left unmatched. The CDR3 length is 14 residues. Germline CDR1 reads SGHTS; CDR2 reads YDEGEE. The CDR3 protein is CASSLTGGDEKLFF. In DNA, the CDR3 is TGTGCCAGCAGCTTGACAGGGGGGGATGAAAAACTGTTTTTT.

V gene TRBV30 combines with J gene TRBJ1-4, with D possibly being TRBD1 (6 bases). There are 14 residues in the CDR3. From germline, CDR1 is GTSNPN and CDR2 SVGIG (reference sequence). Trimming pared 1 base from V and 7 bases from J, leaving 13 bases between. The CDR3 coding sequence is TGTGCCTGGAGTGACCAGGGGCGCATTGAAAAACTGTTTTTT. As protein: CAWSDQGRIEKLFF.

This chain links TRBV12-3 or TRBV12-4 with TRBJ1-1; TRBD1 might be the D (5 bases). The CDR3 contains 13 residues. V was trimmed by 4 bases and J by 5 bases, leaving 11 bases between them. The CDR3 protein is CASSSLGGTEAFF. The CDR3 nucleotides are TGTGCCAGCAGTTCGTTGGGGGGGACTGAAGCTTTCTTT.

The chain joins TRBV4-1 to TRBJ1-1; TRBD1 is a possible D gene (5 bases). Germline V gene lookup returns CDR1 MGHRA and CDR2 YSYEKL. This CDR3 is built from 14 residues. Trimming took off 1 base at V and 3 bases at J, with 9 bases between the two ends. The CDR3: CASSQARQHTEAFF. In DNA form, the CDR3 reads TGCGCCAGCAGCCAAGCCAGACAGCACACTGAAGCTTTCTTT.

The rearrangement links TRBV6-6 to TRBJ1-5; TRBD1 matches 9 bases. The junction had 4 bases not matched to a gene; V was cut back by 2 bases and J by 2 bases. The CDR3 covers 16 residues. In germline, CDR1 is MNHNY, CDR2 SVGAGI (reference sequence). As DNA, the CDR3 is TGTGCCAGCAGTTACGGGGACAGGGATCGCAATCAGCCCCAGCATTTT. Translated, it gives CASSYGDRDRNQPQHF.

This chain uses TRBV28 with TRBJ1-4; tentative D call: TRBD1 (5 bases). V lost 6 bases and J lost 0, with 11 bases in between. There are 15 residues in the CDR3. The germline gives CDR1 MDHEN, CDR2 SYDVKM. Here the CDR3 DNA reads TGTGCCAGCAGCTCGGGGGATTCAACTAATGAAAAACTGTTTTTT. Protein: CASSSGDSTNEKLFF.

This chain uses TRBV2 with TRBJ1-5, with 8 nucleotides matching TRBD1. V trimming: 8 bases; J trimming: 4 bases; junction bases outside the gene matches: 7. Germline assignment: CDR1 SNHLY and CDR2 FYNNEI. The CDR3 spans 14 residues. CDR3 loop: CASGGTGGNQPQHF. In DNA form, the CDR3 reads TGTGCCAGCGGGGGGACAGGAGGAAATCAGCCCCAGCATTTT.

The rearrangement uses TRBV15 and TRBJ2-7, with D tentatively TRBD2 (6 bases). This CDR3 has 15 amino acids. The germline V and J ends were trimmed by 5 bases and 2 bases, with 16 bases remaining between them. Germline CDR1 LNHNV, CDR2 YYDKDF (reference sequence). CDR3 coding DNA: TGTGCCACCAGCGGACGGGGGACCGGCACCTACGAGCAGTACTTC. Translating gives CATSGRGTGTYEQYF.

The rearrangement uses TRBV4-1 and TRBJ2-7; the match to TRBD2 covers 7 bases. Germline-derived CDR1 and CDR2 are MGHRA and YSYEKL. The V gene end was trimmed by 4 bases and the J gene end by 5 bases; junction bases not matched to a gene: 11. CDR3 length: 15 residues. CDR3 loop: CASSLRLAGEDEQYF. The CDR3 nucleotides read TGCGCCAGCAGCCTCCGCCTCGCGGGAGAGGACGAGCAGTACTTC.

The chain employs TRBV19 and TRBJ2-2; 7 bases agree with TRBD1. The CDR3 contains 15 residues. The J segment lost 11 bases and the V segment lost 7 bases, leaving 16 bases of the junction unmatched. Germline V gene lookup returns CDR1 LNHDA and CDR2 SQIVND (reference sequence). In DNA, the CDR3 is TGTGCCAGTACCTTGGCGCGGACAGGCCCCCGCGAGCTGTTTTTT. Encoded protein: CASTLARTGPRELFF.